This TCR beta chain was observed in a study of pediatric ulcerative colitis. CDR3 length: 13 residues. CDR1 SQVTM and CDR2 ANQGSEA come from the germline V gene. Deletions cut 4 bases from V and 5 bases from J, with 14 bases between. As concerns this clone: Its antigen is undetermined.

General study results and limits: Substantially fewer templates came from two patients' blood samples. A couple of rectal CDR3 clonotypes occurred in all ulcerative colitis patients.

Assay used: immunoSEQ multiplex PCR; TCRdb lists only in-frame clones, some missing. The table includes tens of thousands of clones, around four fifths detected once. The receptor comes from a boy younger than 18 with moderate ulcerative colitis. What was sequenced was blood. V usage is TRBV29-1 and J usage is TRBJ2-5; D tentatively fits TRBD1 or TRBD2 (5 bases each). CDR3 nucleotides: TGCAGCGTTGGCAGGGACCTCAGGGAGACCCAGTACTTC. Residues: CSVGRDLRETQYF.